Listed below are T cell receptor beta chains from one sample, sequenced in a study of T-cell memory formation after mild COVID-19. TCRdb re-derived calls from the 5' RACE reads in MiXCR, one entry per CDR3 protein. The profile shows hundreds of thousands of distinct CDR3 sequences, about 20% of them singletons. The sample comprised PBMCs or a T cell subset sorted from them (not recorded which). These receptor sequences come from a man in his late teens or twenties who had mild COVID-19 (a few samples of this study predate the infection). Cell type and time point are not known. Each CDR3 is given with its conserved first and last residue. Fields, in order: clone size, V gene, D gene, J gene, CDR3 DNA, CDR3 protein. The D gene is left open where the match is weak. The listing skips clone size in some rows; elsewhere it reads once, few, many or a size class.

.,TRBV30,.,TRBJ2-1,TGTGCCTGGGCCAGGACCCGACCTAGGGAGCAGTTCTTC,CAWARTRPREQFF
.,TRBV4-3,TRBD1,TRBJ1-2,TGCGCCAGCAGCCACGCGGGACAGGGGACACGTGGCTACACCTTC,CASSHAGQGTRGYTF
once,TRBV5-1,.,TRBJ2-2,TGCGCCAGCAGCACTGTGGCCCCGGACACCTGGGAGCTGTTTTTT,CASSTVAPDTWELFF
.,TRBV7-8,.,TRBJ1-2,TGTGCCAGCAGCTTCGCAAAGACTCAGGGCAGCTTCGATGGCTACACCTTC,CASSFAKTQGSFDGYTF
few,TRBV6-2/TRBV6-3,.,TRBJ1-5,TGTGCCAGCAGTGAAACCGGGGACCAGCCCCAGCATTTT,CASSETGDQPQHF
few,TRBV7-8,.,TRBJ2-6,TGTGCCAGCAGCTTATCTTCAGGGACCTCTGGGGCCAACGTCCTGACTTTC,CASSLSSGTSGANVLTF
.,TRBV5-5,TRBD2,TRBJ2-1,TGTGCCAGCAGCGTAAAACTAGCGGGAGTCTACAATGAGCAGTTCTTC,CASSVKLAGVYNEQFF
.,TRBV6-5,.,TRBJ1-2,TGTGCCAGCAGTAGGACAGATTTTTATGGCTACACCTTC,CASSRTDFYGYTF
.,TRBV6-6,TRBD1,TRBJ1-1,TGTGCCAGCAGTTATTTGGGACAGGGGGCAGACACTGAAGCTTTCTTT,CASSYLGQGADTEAFF
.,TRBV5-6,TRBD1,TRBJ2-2,TGTGCCAGCAGCTTGGACAGGGGTACGGACACCGGGGAGCTGTTTTTT,CASSLDRGTDTGELFF
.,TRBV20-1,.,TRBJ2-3,TGCAGTGCCCAGGGTGCTCTAAGTACGCAGTATTTT,CSAQGALSTQYF
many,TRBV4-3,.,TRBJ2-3,TGCGCCAGCAGCCAAGATCTGGGACCAGAAACGCAGTATTTT,CASSQDLGPETQYF
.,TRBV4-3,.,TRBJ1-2,TGCGCCAGCAGCCAAGATTGGGTGGAGGTCTATGGCTACACCTTC,CASSQDWVEVYGYTF
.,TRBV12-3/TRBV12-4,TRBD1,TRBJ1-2,TGTGCCAGCACGGGACAGGGGCCCTTATGGAACTATGGCTACACCTTC,CASTGQGPLWNYGYTF
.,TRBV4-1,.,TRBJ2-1,TGCGCCAGCAGCCGAAAACCGGGGGACAGCTCCTACAATGAGCAGTTCTTC,CASSRKPGDSSYNEQFF
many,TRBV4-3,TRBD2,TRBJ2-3,TGCGCCAGCAGCCCCGGTGGCGGGGGAACAGATACGCAGTATTTT,CASSPGGGGTDTQYF
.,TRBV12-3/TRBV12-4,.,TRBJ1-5,TGTGCCAGCAGTTTACCAGGGGTAGGGCAGCCCCAGCATTTT,CASSLPGVGQPQHF
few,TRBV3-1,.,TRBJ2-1,TGTGCCAGCAGCCAGGGCCCCGATCCCTACAATGAGCAGTTCTTC,CASSQGPDPYNEQFF
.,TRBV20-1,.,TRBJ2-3,TGCAGTGCTAAGCTTGCAGATACGCAGTATTTT,CSAKLADTQYF
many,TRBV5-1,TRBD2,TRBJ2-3,TGCGCCAGCGCCGGGGGGACAGATACGCAGTATTTT,CASAGGTDTQYF
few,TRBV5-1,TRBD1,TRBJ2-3,TGCGCCAGCACCCTGCCCCGGACAGGGGACACAGATACGCAGTATTTT,CASTLPRTGDTDTQYF
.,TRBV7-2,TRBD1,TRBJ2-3,TGTGCCAGCAGCACCAACAGGGGGAGGTCAGATACGCAGTATTTT,CASSTNRGRSDTQYF
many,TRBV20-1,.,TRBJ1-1,TGCAGTGGCAGGGACGGCGGCCAATGGACTGAAGCTTTCTTT,CSGRDGGQWTEAFF
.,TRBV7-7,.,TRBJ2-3,TGTGCTAGCAGCCCTACGGGGGGCCCAGATACGCAGTATTTT,CASSPTGGPDTQYF
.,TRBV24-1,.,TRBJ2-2,TGTGCCACCAGTGATAACGGGGCCCCCGGGGAGCTGTTTTTT,CATSDNGAPGELFF
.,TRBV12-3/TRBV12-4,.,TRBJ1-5,TGTGCCAGCAGTTTATTCAGGGGAGGCAATCAGCCCCAGCATTTT,CASSLFRGGNQPQHF
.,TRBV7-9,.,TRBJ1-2,TGTGCCAGCAGCGGCAGCGGTCAGCTATATGGCTACACCTTC,CASSGSGQLYGYTF
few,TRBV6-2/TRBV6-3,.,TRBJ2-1,TGTGCCAGCAGTTCCGGGGGGCAGTTCTTC,CASSSGGQFF
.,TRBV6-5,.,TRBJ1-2,TGTGCCAGCACCTTACTCGCGGAGAATGGTGTCTATGGCTACACCTTC,CASTLLAENGVYGYTF
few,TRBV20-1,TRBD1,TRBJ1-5,TGCAGTGCTAGACAGACAGGGGTTTTTAGCAATCAGCCCCAGCATTTT,CSARQTGVFSNQPQHF
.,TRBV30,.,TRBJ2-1,TGTGCCTGGAGTGTAGTCATTAATGAGCAGTTCTTC,CAWSVVINEQFF
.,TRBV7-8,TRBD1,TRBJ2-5,TGTGCCAGCAGCTCGGACAGGCGGGTAGAGACCCAGTACTTC,CASSSDRRVETQYF
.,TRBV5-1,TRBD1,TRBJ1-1,TGCGCCAGCAGCTGGGGACAGACGAACACTGAAGCTTTCTTT,CASSWGQTNTEAFF
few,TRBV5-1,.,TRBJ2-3,TGCGCCAGCGCAGAGCCCACAGATACGCAGTATTTT,CASAEPTDTQYF
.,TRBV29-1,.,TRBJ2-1,TGCAGCGTTGACTCGTCCTACAATGAGCAGTTCTTC,CSVDSSYNEQFF
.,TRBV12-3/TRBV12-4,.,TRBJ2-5,TGTGCCAGCAGTTTCCCCAGCGGGGAGACCCAGTACTTC,CASSFPSGETQYF
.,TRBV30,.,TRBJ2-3,TGTGCCCGGACCACCAAAGGAGCAGATACGCAGTATTTT,CARTTKGADTQYF
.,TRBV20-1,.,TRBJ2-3,TGCAGTGCTAGATTTCGCAGGGGCACAGATACGCAGTATTTT,CSARFRRGTDTQYF
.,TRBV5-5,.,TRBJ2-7,TGTGCCAGCAACGGAGGGGGGAACTCCTACGAGCAGTACTTC,CASNGGGNSYEQYF
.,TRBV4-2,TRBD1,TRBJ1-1,TGTGCCAGCAGCCATATCGCCGGGACAGGGGACACTGAAGCTTTCTTT,CASSHIAGTGDTEAFF
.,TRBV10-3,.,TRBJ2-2,TGTGCCATCAAGCCTAGTTGGGACACCGGGGAGCTGTTTTTT,CAIKPSWDTGELFF
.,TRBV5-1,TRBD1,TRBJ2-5,TGCGCCAGCAGCACCCATTCCGACAGGGGTCCCCAAGAGACCCAGTACTTC,CASSTHSDRGPQETQYF
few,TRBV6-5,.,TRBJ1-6,TGTGCCAGCAGCCGACAACAGGGAAAGGGGTCACCCCTCCACTTT,CASSRQQGKGSPLHF
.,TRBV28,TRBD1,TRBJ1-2,TGTGCCAGCAGTTTACAGGGGGCGCCTAGCTATGGCTACACCTTC,CASSLQGAPSYGYTF
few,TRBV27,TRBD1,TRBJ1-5,TGTGCCAGCAGTCCCGGACAGGTCAATCAGCCCCAGCATTTT,CASSPGQVNQPQHF
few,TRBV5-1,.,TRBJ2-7,TGCGCCAGCAGCTTGGGTGGGAATCTCCTCCTTAGCGAGCAGTACTTC,CASSLGGNLLLSEQYF
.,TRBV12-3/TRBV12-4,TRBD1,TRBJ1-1,TGTGCCAGCAGTTTCGGACAGGGAATCACTGAAGCTTTCTTT,CASSFGQGITEAFF
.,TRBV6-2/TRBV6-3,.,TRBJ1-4,TGTGCCAGCAGCCTGACCTACACGACATCAACTAATGAAAAACTGTTTTTT,CASSLTYTTSTNEKLFF
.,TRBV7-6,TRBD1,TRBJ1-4,TGTGCCAGCAGCTTACGGCGGACAGGTGAAAAACTGTTTTTT,CASSLRRTGEKLFF
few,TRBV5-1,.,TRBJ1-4,TGCGCCAGCAGCTTATCTCCCCGGGACAACTCAGAAAAACTGTTTTTT,CASSLSPRDNSEKLFF
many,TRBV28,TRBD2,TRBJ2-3,TGTGCCAGCAGTTTACTGGGCGGGGGGAGCACAGATACGCAGTATTTT,CASSLLGGGSTDTQYF
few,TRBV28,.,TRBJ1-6,TGTGCCAGCAGTTCAGGGTCAGGCGCCAATTCACCCCTCCACTTT,CASSSGSGANSPLHF
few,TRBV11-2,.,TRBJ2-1,TGTGCCAGCAGCTTAATCCGCGGGGCCAAGGGGACGGTCTACAATGAGCAGTTCTTC,CASSLIRGAKGTVYNEQFF
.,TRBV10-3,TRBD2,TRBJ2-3,TGTGCCATCAGTGGAGCGACTAGCGGGAACACAGATACGCAGTATTTT,CAISGATSGNTDTQYF
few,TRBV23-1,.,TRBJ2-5,TGCGCCAGCAGCCCCCACACGCCACGGAGGTGGGAGACCCAGTACTTC,CASSPHTPRRWETQYF
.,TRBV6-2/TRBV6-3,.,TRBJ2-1,TGTGCCAGCAGTTACATGGGGTTCGATGAGCAGTTCTTC,CASSYMGFDEQFF
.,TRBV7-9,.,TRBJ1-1,TGTGCCAGCAGCGTACTACAGGGCTTGGGGAACACTGAAGCTTTCTTT,CASSVLQGLGNTEAFF